The text below deals with one T cell receptor (beta chain). This clonotype turned up a few times. It has no known antigen specificity. There are no base qualities to consult, and no much larger clone falls within one base. Library generation was performed with RACE. Reads for this sample came from a NextSeq 500. During library preparation, unique molecular identifiers were attached to individual cDNA molecules so that TCRs could be counted in a quantitative, reproducible way. In the source study's methods: The median number of TCRs per sample was over 95,000, ranging from 23,224 to 690,600. The Decombinator software suite was used to annotate V, J and CDR3 in the TCR reads. For PS versus PT1 abundance plots, all samples were subsampled to the same number of TCRs (28,000). Expanded TCRs were defined as absent before sensitization and observed at least eight times at the 2-week time point. The public reads were reanalyzed by TCRdb: fastp trimming at Q25, MiXCR alignment, in-frame beta chains only. Identical CDR3 protein sequences are pooled into one entry, listed with their most common genes and DNA. The authors' filters were not applied to this entry. This sample comprises 75,000 to 100,000 distinct CDR3 sequences, approximately 9% of them detected only once. The top ten constitute about 3% of the sample.

This specimen comes from a study of human T cells and chemical hapten exposure (dated by TCRdb to the early 2020s). The study in broad terms: Libraries were combined into a pool for sequencing, and differences in TCR yield between samples came mainly from small differences in library volumes within the pool. In alopecia patients, the study followed how the peripheral blood TCR repertoire changed in vivo over primary and secondary sensitization to diphenylcyclopropenone (DPC), a hapten. For every blood RNA sample, sequencing covered both the TCR alpha and TCR beta chains.

The intended sense of this specimen's time point label: healthy volunteer bleed at 2 weeks. Unfractionated whole blood was collected in Tempus Blood RNA tubes, and total RNA was extracted from that blood. Five or six healthy volunteers served as TCR sequencing controls and were bled at day 0, 2 weeks and 6 weeks. Beyond this particular receptor, the publication reports: Repeated subsampling changed both the strength of the expansion versus patch-test correlation and the threshold at which that correlation became significant. No change with DPC sensitization was found in the number of TCRs above 1 in 1000 frequency, and no evidence of global repertoire structure alterations was found.

The CDR3 goes from the cysteine to the phenylalanine over 15 residues. The DNA shown is the 45-base CDR3, in frame from base 1. CDR1 and CDR2 (SGHAT, FQNNGV) derive from the germline V gene. V and J are truncated by 2 bases and 2 bases respectively, leaving an intervening sequence of 11 bases. This receptor was identified in a female donor in good health. Some clones in this sample may be carry-over from other donors' samples. The rearranged chain carries TRBV11-2 and TRBJ2-3, with TRBD2 tentatively as D gene (6 bases match). Sample: whole blood. Here is the DNA: TGTGCCAGCAGCTTATTAGCGGCTCCCACAGATACGCAGTATTTT. This translates into CASSLLAAPTDTQYF.